The T cell receptor (beta chain) under discussion was sequenced for a study of Ad26.COV2.S vaccination and SARS-CoV-2 variants. Study summary: Dosing was one shot or two shots 56 days apart.

Sequenced by immunoSEQ multiplex PCR; TCRdb stores in-frame clones only, minus some. The table records over 200,000 clones, over 75% of them present only once. Germline assignment: CDR1 SGHAT and CDR2 FQNNGV. This CDR3 is 14 amino acids long. Notes on the study in general: Those who received the vaccine showed greater spike-specific TCR breadth than those given placebo. Substantial post-vaccination breadth of spike-specific CD8+ and CD4+ T cell responses was reported.

Indicated treatment: about 20 received Ad26.COV2.S at low or high dose, single or two shots; roughly five received placebo; per-sample allocation not given. Collection of samples fell on day 63 after the first vaccine or placebo injection. As to this clone: Its antigen remains unknown. One end of the junction varies from germline; a read error may be responsible.

The source is a person between 18 and 65 years old who received the Ad26.COV2.S COVID-19 vaccine or a placebo. The rearrangement uses TRBV11-2 and TRBJ2-7, with a possible D match to TRBD2 (6 bases). This sample comprised peripheral blood, obtained in a trial of Ad26.COV2.S vaccine versus placebo. CDR3 bases: TGTGCCAGCAGCTTAGATAGGCGGTCTGGGACTGGGAACTTC. This gives the protein CASSLDRRSGTGNF.